This T cell receptor beta chain was captured by sequencing in a study of control samples from healthy donors and cancer patients (dated by TCRdb to 2020 to 2021). As for this clone: There is no known antigen for this receptor. The record has no base qualities; no much larger clone is one base away.

V and J lose 1 base and 2 bases, and a span of 15 bases separates them. The CDR3 covers 16 residues, taking in both the cysteine and the phenylalanine. Only CDR3 DNA is held: 48 bases, read in frame from base 1. CDR1 is given as LGHNA and CDR2 as YNFKEQ, both from the germline V gene. Receptor libraries were prepared by the immunoSEQ multiplex PCR assay. The immuneACCESS repertoire file appears here via TCRdb, limited to in-frame rearrangements. These files lack a portion of the clones; in checked studies, under half of the deficit traces to unresolved V genes, and the cause of the others is not known. In all, the sample holds some 130,000 clones, and roughly 90% of those were seen once. The top ten constitute around 11% of the sample.

The rearrangement combines TRBV4-2 with TRBJ2-7; tentative D gene TRBD1, with 5 bases matching. Sample: blood. The TCR sequence derives from a man aged 25-45 years in good health. The sequenced DNA: TGTGCCAGCAGCCAAGCGAATTTAGACAGACCCTACGAGCAGTACTTC. Translated, it gives CASSQANLDRPYEQYF.